A single sample is the source of the 13 T cell receptor beta chains below, sequenced in a study of T cells in tuberculosis. Time point of the sample: new active TB diagnosis, blood taken before or within 7 days of starting treatment. TCRdb's table, derived via immunoSEQ multiplex PCR, lists solely in-frame clones and lacks some. The sample has approximately 46,000 clones, over 90% seen once. The material was PBMCs, obtained at tuberculosis diagnosis. The source is an adult with tuberculosis.

The rearrangement links TRBV28 to TRBJ2-7; 8 bases align to TRBD2. Unmatched junction bases numbered 20, after V lost 3 bases and J lost 7 bases. Per germline, CDR1 MDHEN and CDR2 SYDVKM. The CDR3 is made up of 18 amino acids. CDR3 DNA: TGTGCCAGCAGTTTTCGACCCCCTGGGAGGCGGGAGGTTTCAGAGCAGTACTTC. Encoded protein: CASSFRPPGRREVSEQYF.

The chain uses TRBV4-2 and TRBJ2-7; no reliable D call. This CDR3 is 15 amino acids long. Germline loops: CDR1 LGHNA, CDR2 YNFKEQ. The V end lost 0 bases, the J end lost 4 bases, and 13 bases lay between the germline ends. CDR3: CASSQDFSNRYEQYF. The CDR3 DNA sequence: TGTGCCAGCAGCCAAGACTTCTCCAATCGGTACGAGCAGTACTTC.

The chain recombines TRBV30 with TRBJ1-4; TRBD1 agrees at 11 bases. Germline values: CDR1 GTSNPN, CDR2 SVGIG (reference sequence). Trimming cost V 5 bases and J 14 bases; bases outside gene matches: 10. There are 13 residues in the CDR3. The DNA of the CDR3 is TGTGCCTGGTCGCAAGGACAGGGGGCGTCCCTGTTTTTT. Protein sequence: CAWSQGQGASLFF.

The V call is TRBV7-2, the J call TRBJ1-1; D not certain. The CDR3 runs to 15 residues. Looked up from germline, CDR1 is SGHTA and CDR2 is FQGNSA. V was shortened by 5 bases and J by 0 bases, with 13 bases between the two germline ends. The CDR3 here is CASSPQQSLNTEAFF. DNA for the CDR3: TGTGCCAGCAGCCCCCAACAGTCTCTGAACACTGAAGCTTTCTTT.

This clone was recorded once. The chain is built from TRBV27 and TRBJ2-1, with 10 positions matching TRBD2. CDR3 length equals 14 residues. Germline CDR1 reads MNHEY; CDR2 reads SMNVEV (reference sequence). After removal of 5 bases from V and 3 bases from J, the junction contained 1 base not matched to a gene. The CDR3 here is CASSPSGSYNEQFF. The CDR3 nucleotides are TGTGCCAGCAGTCCTAGCGGGAGCTACAATGAGCAGTTCTTC.

The rearrangement uses TRBV6-5 and TRBJ1-6; D might be TRBD1 (5 bases). The germline V gene encodes CDR1 MNHEY and CDR2 SVGAGI. V was cut by 6 bases and J by 9 bases, with 18 bases left in between. The length of the CDR3 is 15 residues. The DNA of the CDR3 is TGTGCCAGCAGATTTCTACAGGTGTATCGTTCACCCCTCCACTTT. Amino acids: CASRFLQVYRSPLHF.

The CDR3 sequence: CASSPRDRATNEKLFF. CDR3 sequence (DNA): TGCGCCAGCAGTCCTCGGGACAGGGCAACTAATGAAAAACTGTTTTTT. The chain uses TRBV10-2 and TRBJ1-4; 9 bases are a match to TRBD1. Germline V gene data show CDR1 as WSHSY and CDR2 as SAAADI. Trimming removed 5 bases from V and 0 bases from J; junction bases left unmatched: 4. This CDR3 region has 16 residues.

The chain links TRBV19 to TRBJ2-2; no firm D call. The CDR3 has 12 amino acids. V was clipped by 6 bases and J by 4 bases, with 6 bases between them. Germline V gene lookup returns CDR1 LNHDA and CDR2 SQIVND (reference sequence). The CDR3 here is CASSFSTGELFF. In DNA, the CDR3 is TGTGCCAGTAGCTTTTCCACCGGGGAGCTGTTTTTT.

V usage is TRBV27 and J usage is TRBJ2-1; weak D call: TRBD1 (6 bases). Per the germline V gene, CDR1 is MNHEY and CDR2 is SMNVEV (reference sequence). V dropped 6 bases and J dropped 10 bases, with 13 bases sitting between them. The CDR3 has 12 residues. This chain's CDR3 is CASRSQGKEQFF. CDR3 coding DNA: TGTGCCAGCAGAAGCCAGGGGAAGGAGCAGTTCTTC.

This clone has a single count. The chain couples TRBV27 to TRBJ2-3; TRBD2 matches 9 bases. The CDR3 covers 15 residues. Germline CDR1 MNHEY, CDR2 SMNVEV (reference sequence). V shed 3 bases and J 6 bases; nucleotides not matched to a gene: 7. Here the CDR3 reads CASSLVAGEVDTQYF. The DNA for the CDR3 is TGTGCCAGCAGTTTGGTAGCGGGAGAAGTGGATACGCAGTATTTT.

The V call is TRBV29-1, the J call TRBJ2-7; the D gene is possibly TRBD2 (5 bases). This CDR3 has 13 amino acids. Germline V CDR1 and CDR2: SQVTM, ANQGSEA. Trimming shortened V by 5 bases and J by 2 bases, and 13 bases separated the two germline ends. The CDR3 nucleotides are TGCAGCGTTATTTTACTCGGGGCCTACGAGCAGTACTTC. Encoded protein: CSVILLGAYEQYF.

The chain is built from TRBV10-3 and TRBJ2-7; 10 positions agree with TRBD1. V shed 6 bases and J 5 bases; nucleotides not matched to a gene: 10. There are 15 residues in the CDR3. CDR1 and CDR2 (germline): ENHRY, SYGVKD. The CDR3 DNA follows: TGTGCCATCAGGCAAGACAGGGGGCGCGGGAACGAGCAGTACTTC. Amino acids: CAIRQDRGRGNEQYF.

The chain joins TRBV13 to TRBJ2-1; 13 bases fit TRBD2. Germline CDR1 PRHDT, CDR2 FYEKMQ (reference sequence). The CDR3 totals 14 residues. V dropped 5 bases and J dropped 6; count of bases not matched to a gene: 1. This chain's CDR3 is CASSTSGRANEQFF. The CDR3 region has the DNA TGTGCCAGCAGCACTAGCGGGAGGGCCAATGAGCAGTTCTTC.